These T cell receptor beta chains were read from a single sample in a study of T cell responses to AZD1222 COVID-19 vaccine. TCRdb keeps only in-frame clones here, not all; method: immunoSEQ multiplex PCR. Seen here are 85,000 or so clones, about nine tenths observed once, and the top ten hold roughly 10%. The specimen comprised peripheral blood, sampled 28 days after the second AZD1222 dose. The origin of the receptors is an adult who received the AZD1222 COVID-19 vaccine. CDR3s include the opening cysteine and the closing phenylalanine or tryptophan. Each record gives: J gene, V gene, CDR3 protein.

TRBJ2-2,TRBV7-9,CASGLRSGTGELFF
TRBJ2-5,TRBV2,CASTGQEQETQYF
TRBJ1-2,TRBV4-2,CASSQETGRSSFYGYTF
TRBJ1-2,TRBV18,CASSGGYGYTF
TRBJ2-1,TRBV18,CASSNGRGNEQFF
TRBJ2-7,TRBV6-2/TRBV6-3,CASSYSGTRAYEQYF
TRBJ1-2,TRBV15,CATSVFPGQAPPGCGYTF
TRBJ1-5,TRBV6-5,CASSTGTVRNQPQHF
TRBJ2-1,TRBV5-1,CASSADIGVEQFF
TRBJ1-2,TRBV6-5,CASTLDRNYGYTF
TRBJ2-1,TRBV3-1/TRBV3-2,CASSPSGTGRTHRSYNEQFF